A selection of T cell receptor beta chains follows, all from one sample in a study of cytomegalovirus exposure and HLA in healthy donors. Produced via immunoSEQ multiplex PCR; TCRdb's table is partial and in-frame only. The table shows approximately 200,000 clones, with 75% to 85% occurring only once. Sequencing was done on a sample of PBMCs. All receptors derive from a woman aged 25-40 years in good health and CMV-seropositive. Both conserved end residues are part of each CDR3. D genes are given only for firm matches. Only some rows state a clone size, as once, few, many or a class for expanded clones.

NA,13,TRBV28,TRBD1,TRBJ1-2,TGTGCCAGCAGCCAGGGGGCTGGGTATGGCTACACCTTC,CASSQGAGYGYTF
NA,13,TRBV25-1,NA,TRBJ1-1,TGTGCCAGCAGGAGACAGACTTACACTGAAGCTTTCTTT,CASRRQTYTEAFF
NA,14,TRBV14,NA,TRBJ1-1,TGTGCCAGCAGCCAAGGGCTAGTAAACACTGAAGCTTTCTTT,CASSQGLVNTEAFF
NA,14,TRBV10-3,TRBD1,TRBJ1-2,TGTGCCATCAACCCCGGGACAGTTAACTATGGCTACACCTTC,CAINPGTVNYGYTF
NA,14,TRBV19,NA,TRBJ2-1,TGTGCCACCTCCAGGAGCGGGTTTCCGGATGAGCAGTTCTTC,CATSRSGFPDEQFF
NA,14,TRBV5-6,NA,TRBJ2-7,TGTGCCAGCAGCTCCTACTATTCCACCTACGAGCAGTACTTC,CASSSYYSTYEQYF
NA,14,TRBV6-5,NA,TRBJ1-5,TGTGCCAGCAGTTACTCGCCGGGGAATCAGCCCCAGCATTTT,CASSYSPGNQPQHF
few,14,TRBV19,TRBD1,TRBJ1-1,TGTGCCAGTAGTGTGACAGGGGGCGAACGGCTGGCTTTCTTT,CASSVTGGERLAFF
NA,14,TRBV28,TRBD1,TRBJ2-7,TGTGCCAGCAGTTTAAGACAGGGGGCGTCGGGGCAGTACTTC,CASSLRQGASGQYF
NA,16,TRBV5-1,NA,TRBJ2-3,TGCGCCAGCAGCTTGGAGGACAGAGCTAGCACAGATACGCAGTATTTT,CASSLEDRASTDTQYF
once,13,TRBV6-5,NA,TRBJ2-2,TGTGCGACAGGGGTAGCGGGTACCGGGGAGCTGTTTTTT,CATGVAGTGELFF
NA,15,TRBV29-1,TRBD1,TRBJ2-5,TGCAGCGTTGGGTCAGGGGGAAACAAACGAGAGACCCAGTACTTC,CSVGSGGNKRETQYF
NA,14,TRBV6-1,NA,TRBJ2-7,TGTGCCAGCAAATTAGGAGGATCTGTGTACGAGCAGTACTTC,CASKLGGSVYEQYF
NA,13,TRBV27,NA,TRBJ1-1,TGTGCCAGCAGTTTTACGGTAAACACTGAAGCTTTCTTT,CASSFTVNTEAFF
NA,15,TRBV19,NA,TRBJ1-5,TGTGCCAGTAGGTGGGACATCGGGCCGTACCAGCCCCAGCATTTT,CASRWDIGPYQPQHF
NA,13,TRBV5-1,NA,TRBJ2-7,TGCGCCAGCAGCCCATCAGGGTCCTACGAGCAGTACTTC,CASSPSGSYEQYF
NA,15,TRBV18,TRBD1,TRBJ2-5,TGTGCCAGCTCATCAGGGACAGGGTCGCTTGTGACCCAGTACTTC,CASSSGTGSLVTQYF
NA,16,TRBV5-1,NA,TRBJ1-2,TGCGCCAGCAGCTTGCAGGGCCCCTCCGCTAACTATGGCTACACCTTC,CASSLQGPSANYGYTF
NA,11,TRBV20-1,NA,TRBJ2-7,TGCAGTGCTAGAGGCGGTGGGGAGCAGTACTTC,CSARGGGEQYF
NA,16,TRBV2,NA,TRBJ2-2,TGTGCCAGCAGTGAGGTGGAGACAGGTACAGACGGGGAGCTGTTTTTT,CASSEVETGTDGELFF
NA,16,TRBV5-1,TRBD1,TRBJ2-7,TGCGCCAGCAGCTTGCGAACAGGGGGCAATATCGACGAGCAGTACTTC,CASSLRTGGNIDEQYF
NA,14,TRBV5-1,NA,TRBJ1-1,TGCGCCAGCAGCTTCTTTGAGGGGAGGACTGAAGCTTTCTTT,CASSFFEGRTEAFF
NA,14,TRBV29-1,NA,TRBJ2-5,TGCAGCGTTGAAAATCGAACAGGGTGGGGGACCCAGTACTTC,CSVENRTGWGTQYF
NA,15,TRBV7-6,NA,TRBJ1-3,TGTGCCAGCAGCTTAGTTATCGGGTCTGGAAACACCATATATTTT,CASSLVIGSGNTIYF
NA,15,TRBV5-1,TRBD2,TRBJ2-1,TGCGCCAGCGGAATAGCGGGAGGCTCCTACAATGAGCAGTTCTTC,CASGIAGGSYNEQFF
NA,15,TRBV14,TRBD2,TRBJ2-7,TGTGCCAGCAGCCAAACTAGCGGGAGCTCCTACGAGCAGTACTTC,CASSQTSGSSYEQYF
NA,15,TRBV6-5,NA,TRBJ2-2,TGTGCCAGCAGTTCGACTAGTTTTTACACCGGGGAGCTGTTTTTT,CASSSTSFYTGELFF
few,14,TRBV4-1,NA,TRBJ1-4,TGCGCCAGCAGCCAAGAAGGCGAGGGCGAAAAACTGTTTTTT,CASSQEGEGEKLFF
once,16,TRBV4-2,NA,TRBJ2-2,TGTGCCAGCAGCCAAGTCGCAGGGGAAAACACCGGGGAGCTGTTTTTT,CASSQVAGENTGELFF
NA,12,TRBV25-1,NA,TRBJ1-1,TGTGCCAGCAGTGCGCCCGGCGGTGAAGCTTTCTTT,CASSAPGGEAFF
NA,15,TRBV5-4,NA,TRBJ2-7,TGTGCCAGCAGCCCGAAAGACCCGACAGTCTACGAGCAGTACTTC,CASSPKDPTVYEQYF
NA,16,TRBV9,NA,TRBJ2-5,TGTGCCAGCAGCGTAGGTCTACAGGGTGCGGGAGAGACCCAGTACTTC,CASSVGLQGAGETQYF
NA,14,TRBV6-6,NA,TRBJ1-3,TGTGCCAGCAGTAGATTCCCGGGGGGAAACACCATATATTTT,CASSRFPGGNTIYF
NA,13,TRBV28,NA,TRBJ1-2,TGTGCCAGCAGCGAACAGGGTTCCTATGGCTACACCTTC,CASSEQGSYGYTF
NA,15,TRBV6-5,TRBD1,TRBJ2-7,TGTGCCAGCAGTAGGGCCGGGACAGTTGCCTACGAGCAGTACTTC,CASSRAGTVAYEQYF
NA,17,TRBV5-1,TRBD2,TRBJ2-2,TGCGCCAGCAGCTCCTTTAGCGGGCTCCTATCCACCGGGGAGCTGTTTTTT,CASSSFSGLLSTGELFF
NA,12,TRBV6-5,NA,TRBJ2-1,TGTGCCAGCAGTTACGGACAGAATGAGCAGTTCTTC,CASSYGQNEQFF
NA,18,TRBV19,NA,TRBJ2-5,TGTGCCAGTAGTAGAGGAGCGTCCGGCCGTCTATACCAAGAGACCCAGTACTTC,CASSRGASGRLYQETQYF
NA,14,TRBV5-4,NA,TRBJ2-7,TGTGCCAGCAGCTTCTCCGACAGAGGTTACGAGCAGTACTTC,CASSFSDRGYEQYF
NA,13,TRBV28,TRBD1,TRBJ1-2,TGTGCCAGCAGTGACAGGGGACCATATGGCTACACCTTC,CASSDRGPYGYTF
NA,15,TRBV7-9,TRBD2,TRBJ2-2,TGTGCCAGCAGCGAGACTAGCGGGAATACCGGGGAGCTGTTTTTT,CASSETSGNTGELFF
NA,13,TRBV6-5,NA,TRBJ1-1,TGTGCCAGCAGCTCGGGGGTGAGAACTGAAGCTTTCTTT,CASSSGVRTEAFF
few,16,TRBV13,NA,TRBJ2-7,TGTGCCAGCAGCTTAGGCCGGTCTGGACACACCTACGAGCAGTACTTC,CASSLGRSGHTYEQYF
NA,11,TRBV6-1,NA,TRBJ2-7,TGTGCCAGCAGTCCCAGGCAAGGGCAGTACTTC,CASSPRQGQYF
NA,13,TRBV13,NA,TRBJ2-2,TGTGCCAGCAGCTTTAAGAACACCGGGGAGCTGTTTTTT,CASSFKNTGELFF
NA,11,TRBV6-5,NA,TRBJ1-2,TGTGCCAGCACCACGGGGTATGGCTACACCTTC,CASTTGYGYTF